The 21 T cell receptor beta chains below all came from one sample that was sequenced in a study of T cell responses to AZD1222 COVID-19 vaccine. Only in-frame clones appear in the TCRdb table, and some are missing; sequencing was by immunoSEQ multiplex PCR. The table has about 110,000 clones, 87% seen once. The source material was peripheral blood, sampled on day 0 of AZD1222 vaccination. The receptor set was obtained from an adult in good health.

This sequence joins TRBV5-5 and TRBJ1-1; D possibly corresponds to TRBD1 (5 bases). The CDR3 is 14 residues long. From germline, CDR1 is SGHKS and CDR2 YYEKEE (reference sequence). V dropped 4 bases and J dropped 5 bases, with 15 bases sitting between them. The CDR3 coding sequence is TGTGCCAGCAGCGTCGTCAGGGTGGGAACTGAAGCTTTCTTT. Its protein is CASSVVRVGTEAFF.

In DNA, the CDR3 is TGTGCCAGCAGTTCTCCCGGGACAGGGGCTAATGAAAAACTGTTTTTT. Translated: CASSSPGTGANEKLFF. The genes are TRBV28 and TRBJ1-4, with 10 bases matching TRBD1. This CDR3 has 16 residues. J lost 3 bases, V lost 4 bases, and 5 bases had no gene match. CDR1 and CDR2 (germline): MDHEN, SYDVKM.

The chain has TRBV7-8 and TRBJ2-7; D is possibly TRBD1 or TRBD2 (5 bases each). Trimming shortened V by 5 bases and J by 6 bases, and 23 bases separated the two germline ends. The germline gives CDR1 SGHVS, CDR2 FQNEAQ. This CDR3 spans 16 amino acids. CDR3 nucleotides: TGTGCCAGCAGCCGGCACTCCGGGACGCAACCCAGCGAGCAGTACTTC. It specifies CASSRHSGTQPSEQYF.

The genes are TRBV10-3 and TRBJ1-2; D is perhaps TRBD1 (5 bases). The CDR3 length is 16 residues. The germline V and J ends were trimmed by 3 bases and 0 bases, with 14 bases remaining between them. Germline CDR1 ENHRY, CDR2 SYGVKD. CDR3 loop: CAISDPGRYSNYGYTF. Here the CDR3 DNA reads TGTGCCATCAGTGATCCGGGACGGTACTCTAACTATGGCTACACCTTC.

The CDR3 reads CASSEGGAANTGELFF. The CDR3 nucleotides read TGTGCCAGCAGTGAAGGGGGGGCGGCGAACACCGGGGAGCTGTTTTTT. This rearrangement joins TRBV2 to TRBJ2-2; D tentatively reads TRBD1 or TRBD2 (6 bases each). The CDR3 covers 16 residues. CDR1 and CDR2 from the germline V gene are SNHLY and FYNNEI. The V and J ends lost 1 base and 0 bases respectively, with 9 bases between them.

The gene calls are TRBV2 and TRBJ1-5; tentative D call: TRBD1 (6 bases). V was cut by 4 bases and J by 0 bases, with 10 bases left in between. Germline lookup yields CDR1 SNHLY and CDR2 FYNNEI. The CDR3 has 15 amino acids. The CDR3 DNA reads TGTGCCAGCAGTGTACAGGGAATTAGCAATCAGCCCCAGCATTTT. Translation: CASSVQGISNQPQHF.

The chain couples TRBV18 to TRBJ1-1; 8 bases agree with TRBD1. The ends lost 3 bases at V and 6 bases at J; junction bases unmatched: 3. There are 13 residues in the CDR3. Germline CDR1 reads KGHSH; CDR2 reads LQKENI. CDR3 loop: CASSPDRAAEAFF. CDR3 nucleotide sequence: TGTGCCAGCTCACCGGACAGGGCGGCTGAAGCTTTCTTT.

V and J are TRBV12-3 or TRBV12-4 and TRBJ1-2, with D unresolved. V lost 2 bases, J lost 6 bases, and 7 bases lay in between. The CDR3 has 12 residues. The CDR3 loop reads CASSLLRDGYTF. In nucleotides, the CDR3 is TGTGCCAGCAGTTTATTAAGGGATGGCTACACCTTC.

The V and J genes are TRBV6-1 and TRBJ2-3; TRBD1 or TRBD2 may be the D gene (6 bases each). CDR3 length: 14 residues. V was clipped by 0 bases and J by 6 bases, with 10 bases between them. Germline CDR1 and CDR2: MNHNS and SASEGT. CDR3 in amino acids: CASSEALGGDTQYF. CDR3 DNA sequence: TGTGCCAGCAGTGAAGCACTAGGGGGGGATACGCAGTATTTT.

This chain links TRBV19 with TRBJ2-5; perhaps TRBD2 as D (5 bases). There are 16 residues in the CDR3. V was cut by 5 bases and J by 4 bases, with 20 bases left in between. Germline loops: CDR1 LNHDA, CDR2 SQIVND (reference sequence). CDR3 nucleotide sequence: TGTGCCAGTAGTTTCACCTTAGCGTCGGCGGGAGAGACCCAGTACTTC. It encodes CASSFTLASAGETQYF. The whole variable domain, remainder taken from reference TRBV19 and TRBJ2-5, is DGGITQSPKYLFRKEGQNVTLSCEQNLNHDAMYWYRQDPGQGLRLIYYSQIVNDFQKGDIAEGYSVSREKKESFPLTVTSAQKNPTAFYLCASSFTLASAGETQYFGPGTRLLVL.

V gene TRBV29-1 combines with J gene TRBJ1-1; 7 nucleotides agree with TRBD1. Germline V gives CDR1 SQVTM, CDR2 ANQGSEA. This CDR3 has 13 amino acids. The J segment lost 1 base and the V segment lost 6 bases, leaving 5 bases of the junction unmatched. CDR3 residues: CSVHRGGNTEAFF. As DNA, the CDR3 is TGCAGCGTCCACAGGGGTGGGAACACTGAAGCTTTCTTT.

This chain uses TRBV11-2 with TRBJ2-2; D is ambiguous. V was pared by 5 bases and J by 5 bases, with 9 bases between. Germline CDR1 is SGHAT and CDR2 is FQNNGV. CDR3 size: 13 residues. The CDR3, as DNA: TGTGCCAGCAGCACATCAGGAACCGGGGAGCTGTTTTTT. This gives the protein CASSTSGTGELFF.

This chain joins TRBV14 and TRBJ2-7; 15 nucleotides agree with TRBD2. After removal of 0 bases from V and 3 bases from J, the junction contained 9 bases not matched to a gene. The CDR3 contains 19 residues. CDR1 and CDR2 from the germline V gene are SGHDN and FVKESK. CDR3 protein: CASSQDNPGLAGGSYEQYF. The CDR3 DNA reads TGTGCCAGCAGCCAAGATAATCCAGGACTAGCGGGAGGGAGCTACGAGCAGTACTTC.

This chain joins TRBV19 and TRBJ1-5; 8 bases map to TRBD1. Germline values: CDR1 LNHDA, CDR2 SQIVND (reference sequence). J lost 2 bases, V lost 5 bases, and 2 bases had no gene match. The CDR3 has 14 amino acids. The CDR3 DNA is TGTGCCAGTAGTGCGACAGGGGGCAATCAGCCCCAGCATTTT. It codes for CASSATGGNQPQHF.

The CDR3 region is CASPQPWGNEKLFF. The CDR3 DNA sequence: TGTGCCAGCCCCCAACCCTGGGGAAATGAAAAACTGTTTTTT. The chain employs TRBV19 and TRBJ1-4; no reliable D call. V lost 9 bases and J lost 5, with 16 bases in between. In germline, CDR1 is LNHDA, CDR2 SQIVND (reference sequence). This CDR3 has 14 residues.

The chain uses TRBV6-5 and TRBJ1-4; TRBD1 is a possible D gene (5 bases). Germline assignment: CDR1 MNHEY and CDR2 SVGAGI. The CDR3 spans 14 residues. Between the trimmed V and J ends, which lost 2 bases and 4 bases, there was a span of 8 bases. The CDR3 bases are TGTGCCAGCAGTTACGGGGGGTTTAATGAAAAACTGTTTTTT. Its translation: CASSYGGFNEKLFF.

V gene TRBV7-2 combines with J gene TRBJ1-3, with TRBD1 matching over 8 bases. The junction had 0 bases not matched to a gene; V was cut back by 3 bases and J by 2 bases. CDR1 SGHTA and CDR2 FQGNSA come from the germline V gene. The CDR3 is 14 amino acids. CDR3 sequence (DNA): TGTGCCAGCAGCTTGGGACAGGCTGGAAACACCATATATTTT. Translation: CASSLGQAGNTIYF.

The chain combines TRBV19 with TRBJ2-1, with 7 bases that match TRBD1. In germline, CDR1 is LNHDA, CDR2 SQIVND (reference sequence). The CDR3 consists of 13 residues. Trimming at V came to 7 bases and at J to 2 bases, leaving 2 bases not matched to a gene. CDR3 DNA: TGTGCCAGTACCACAGGGGCCTACAATGAGCAGTTCTTC. It encodes CASTTGAYNEQFF.

The CDR3 region is CASSQGSQTPLAISGNTIYF. Here the CDR3 DNA reads TGTGCCAGCAGCCAAGGATCTCAGACCCCACTGGCCATCTCTGGAAACACCATATATTTT. V is TRBV14 and J is TRBJ1-3; D is ambiguous. V was cut by 1 base and J by 0 bases, with 22 bases left in between. There are 20 residues in the CDR3. Germline V gene data show CDR1 as SGHDN and CDR2 as FVKESK.

The rearrangement links TRBV30 to TRBJ1-2; D perhaps matches TRBD1 (6 bases). V was shortened by 2 bases and J by 3 bases, with 7 bases between the two germline ends. Looked up from germline, CDR1 is GTSNPN and CDR2 is SVGIG (reference sequence). This CDR3 contains 12 residues. The CDR3 loop is CAWSRGDYGYTF. The DNA of the CDR3 is TGTGCCTGGAGTAGGGGGGACTATGGCTACACCTTC.

CDR3 sequence: CAISELLQDTNEKLFF. Written as DNA, the CDR3 is TGTGCCATCAGTGAACTATTACAGGATACTAATGAAAAACTGTTTTTT. The chain is built from TRBV10-3 and TRBJ1-4; weak D call: TRBD1 (5 bases). The CDR3 is made up of 16 amino acids. The V end was cut by 3 bases, the J end by 2 bases, with 13 bases between. Germline values: CDR1 ENHRY, CDR2 SYGVKD.